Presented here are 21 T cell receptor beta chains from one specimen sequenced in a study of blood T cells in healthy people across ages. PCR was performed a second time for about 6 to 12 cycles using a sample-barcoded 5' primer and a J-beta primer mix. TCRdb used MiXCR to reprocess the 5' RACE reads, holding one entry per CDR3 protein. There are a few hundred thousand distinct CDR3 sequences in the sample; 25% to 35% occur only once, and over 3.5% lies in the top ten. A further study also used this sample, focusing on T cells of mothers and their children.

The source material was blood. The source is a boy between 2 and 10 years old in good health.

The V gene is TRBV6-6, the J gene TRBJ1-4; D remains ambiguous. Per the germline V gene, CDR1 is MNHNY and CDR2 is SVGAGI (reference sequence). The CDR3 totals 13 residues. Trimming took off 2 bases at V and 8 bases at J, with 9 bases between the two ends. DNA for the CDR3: TGTGCCAGCAGTTACCGAGGATTCGAAAAACTGTTTTTT. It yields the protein CASSYRGFEKLFF.

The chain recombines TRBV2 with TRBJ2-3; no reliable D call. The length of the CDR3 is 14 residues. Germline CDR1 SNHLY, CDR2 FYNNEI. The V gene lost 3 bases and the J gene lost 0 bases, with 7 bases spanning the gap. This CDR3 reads CASSEKSSTDTQYF. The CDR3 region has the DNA TGTGCCAGCAGTGAGAAGTCTAGCACAGATACGCAGTATTTT.

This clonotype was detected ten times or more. CDR3 nucleotide sequence: TGTGCCAGCAGTTACGGGGGGGGGCGCCAAGAGACCCAGTACTTC. It specifies CASSYGGGRQETQYF. The chain is built from TRBV6-5 and TRBJ2-5, with a weak D call TRBD2 (7 bases). The CDR3 loop spans 15 amino acids. Trimming cost V 2 bases and J 1 base, with 11 bases left between them. The germline gives CDR1 MNHEY, CDR2 SVGAGI.

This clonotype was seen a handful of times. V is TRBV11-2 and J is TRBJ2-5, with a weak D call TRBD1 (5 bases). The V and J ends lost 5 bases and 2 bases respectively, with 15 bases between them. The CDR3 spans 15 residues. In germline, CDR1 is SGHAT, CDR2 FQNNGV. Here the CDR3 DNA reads TGTGCCAGCAGCCGGCAGGGCGGTTTTCAAGAGACCCAGTACTTC. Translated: CASSRQGGFQETQYF.

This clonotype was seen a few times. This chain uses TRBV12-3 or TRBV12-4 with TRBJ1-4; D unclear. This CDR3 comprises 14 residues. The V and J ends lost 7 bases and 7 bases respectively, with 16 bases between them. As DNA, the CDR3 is TGTGCCAGCACGCAGCGGGGAGGCTTTGAAAAACTGTTTTTT. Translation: CASTQRGGFEKLFF.

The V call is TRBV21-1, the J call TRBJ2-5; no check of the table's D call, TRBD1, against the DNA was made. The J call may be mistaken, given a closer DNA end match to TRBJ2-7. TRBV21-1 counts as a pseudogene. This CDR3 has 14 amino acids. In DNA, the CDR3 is TGTGCCAGCAGCAAAAAGGGGGTCTCCTACGAGCAGTACTTC. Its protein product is CASSKKGVSYEQYF.

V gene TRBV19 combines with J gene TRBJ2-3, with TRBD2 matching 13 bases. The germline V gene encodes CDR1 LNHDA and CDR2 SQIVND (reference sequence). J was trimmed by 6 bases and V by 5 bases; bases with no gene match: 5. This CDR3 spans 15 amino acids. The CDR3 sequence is CASSALTSGRDTQYF. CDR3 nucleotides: TGTGCCAGTAGTGCCTTGACTAGCGGGAGGGATACGCAGTATTTT.

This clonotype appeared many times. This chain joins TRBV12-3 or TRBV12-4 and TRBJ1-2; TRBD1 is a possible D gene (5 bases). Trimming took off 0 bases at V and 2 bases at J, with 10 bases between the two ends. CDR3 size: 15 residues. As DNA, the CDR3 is TGTGCCAGCAGTTTAGCGCATCGACAGAACTATGGCTACACCTTC. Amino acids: CASSLAHRQNYGYTF.

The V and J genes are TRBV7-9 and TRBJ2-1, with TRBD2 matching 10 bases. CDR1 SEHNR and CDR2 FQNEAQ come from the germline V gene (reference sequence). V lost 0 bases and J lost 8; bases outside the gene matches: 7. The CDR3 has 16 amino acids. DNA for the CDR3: TGTGCCAGCAGCTTAGCGACTCCTAGCGGGAGCTATGAGCAGTTCTTC. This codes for CASSLATPSGSYEQFF.

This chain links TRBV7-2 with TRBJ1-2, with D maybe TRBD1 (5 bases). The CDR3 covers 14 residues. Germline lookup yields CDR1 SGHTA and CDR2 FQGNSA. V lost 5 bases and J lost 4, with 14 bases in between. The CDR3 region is CASSRRGESYGYTF. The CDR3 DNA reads TGTGCCAGCAGCCGACGGGGGGAGAGCTATGGCTACACCTTC. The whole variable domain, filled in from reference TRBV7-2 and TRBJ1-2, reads GAGVSQSPSNKVTEKGKDVELRCDPISGHTALYWYRQSLGQGLEFLIYFQGNSAPDKSGLPSDRFSAERTGGSVSTLTIQRTQQEDSAVYLCASSRRGESYGYTFGSGTRLTVV.

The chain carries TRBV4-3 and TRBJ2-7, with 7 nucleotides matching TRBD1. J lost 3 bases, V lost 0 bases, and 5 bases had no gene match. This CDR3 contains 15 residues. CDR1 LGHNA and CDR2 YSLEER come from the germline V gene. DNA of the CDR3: TGCGCCAGCAGCCAAGATTTCCCAGGGGGCTACGAGCAGTACTTC. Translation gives CASSQDFPGGYEQYF.

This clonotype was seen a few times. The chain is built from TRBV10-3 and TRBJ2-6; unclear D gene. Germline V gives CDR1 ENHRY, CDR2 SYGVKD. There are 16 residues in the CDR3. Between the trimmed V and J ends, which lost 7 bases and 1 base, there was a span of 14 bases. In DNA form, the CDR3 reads TGTGCCATCATGAGGAATACCTTATCTGGGGCCAACGTCCTGACTTTC. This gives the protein CAIMRNTLSGANVLTF.

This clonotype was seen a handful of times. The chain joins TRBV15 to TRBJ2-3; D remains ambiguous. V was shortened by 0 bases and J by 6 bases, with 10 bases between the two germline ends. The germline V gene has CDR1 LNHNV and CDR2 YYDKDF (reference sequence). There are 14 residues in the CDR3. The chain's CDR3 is CATSRDRERDTQYF. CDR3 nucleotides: TGTGCCACCAGCAGAGATCGAGAGAGGGATACGCAGTATTTT.

CDR3 nucleotide sequence: TGTGCCAGCAGTGCCTCCACGGGGGTTCAATACGAGCAGTACTTC. This translates into CASSASTGVQYEQYF. This chain joins TRBV2 and TRBJ2-5; tentatively, D is TRBD2 (6 bases). Near its end, the DNA agrees better with TRBJ2-7, so the J call may be wrong. Germline V lookup: CDR1 SNHLY, CDR2 FYNNEI. The CDR3 contains 15 residues.

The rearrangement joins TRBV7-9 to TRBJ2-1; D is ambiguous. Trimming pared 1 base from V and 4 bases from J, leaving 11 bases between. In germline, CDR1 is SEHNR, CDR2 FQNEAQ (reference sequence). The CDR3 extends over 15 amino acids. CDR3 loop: CASSLVGSRYNEQFF. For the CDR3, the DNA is TGTGCCAGCAGCTTAGTAGGCAGTCGTTACAATGAGCAGTTCTTC.

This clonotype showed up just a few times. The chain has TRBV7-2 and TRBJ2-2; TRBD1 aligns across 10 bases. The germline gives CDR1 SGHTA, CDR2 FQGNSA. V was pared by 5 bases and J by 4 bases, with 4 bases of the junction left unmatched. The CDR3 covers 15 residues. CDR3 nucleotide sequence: TGTGCCAGCAGCACCGGGACAGGGGCCACCGGGGAGCTGTTTTTT. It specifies CASSTGTGATGELFF. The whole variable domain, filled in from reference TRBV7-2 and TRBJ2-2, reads GAGVSQSPSNKVTEKGKDVELRCDPISGHTALYWYRQSLGQGLEFLIYFQGNSAPDKSGLPSDRFSAERTGGSVSTLTIQRTQQEDSAVYLCASSTGTGATGELFFGEGSRLTVL.

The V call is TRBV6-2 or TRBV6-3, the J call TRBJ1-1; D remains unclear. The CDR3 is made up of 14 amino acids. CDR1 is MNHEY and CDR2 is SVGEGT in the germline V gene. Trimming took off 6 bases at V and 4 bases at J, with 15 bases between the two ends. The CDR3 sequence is CASSPRARGTEAFF. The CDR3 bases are TGTGCCAGCAGCCCCCGGGCCCGGGGCACTGAAGCTTTCTTT.

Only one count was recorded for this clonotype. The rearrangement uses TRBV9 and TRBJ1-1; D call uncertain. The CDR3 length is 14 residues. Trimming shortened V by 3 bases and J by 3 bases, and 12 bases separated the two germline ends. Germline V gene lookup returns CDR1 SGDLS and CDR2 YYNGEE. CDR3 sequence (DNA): TGTGCCAGCAGCGCCGTAGACCGGTACACTGAAGCTTTCTTT. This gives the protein CASSAVDRYTEAFF.

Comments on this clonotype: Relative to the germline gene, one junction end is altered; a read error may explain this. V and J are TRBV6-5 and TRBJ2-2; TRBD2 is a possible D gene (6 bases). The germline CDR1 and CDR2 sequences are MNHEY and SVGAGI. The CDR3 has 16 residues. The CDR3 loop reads CANSYWRGSNTGELFF. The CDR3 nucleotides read TGTGCCAACAGTTACTGGAGGGGTAGCAACACCGGGGAGCTGTTTTTT.

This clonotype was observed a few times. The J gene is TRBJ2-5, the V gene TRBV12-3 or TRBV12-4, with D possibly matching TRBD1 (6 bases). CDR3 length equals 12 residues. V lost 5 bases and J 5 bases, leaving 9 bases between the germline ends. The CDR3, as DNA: TGTGCCAGCAGTACCAGGGGCGAGACCCAGTACTTC. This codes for CASSTRGETQYF.

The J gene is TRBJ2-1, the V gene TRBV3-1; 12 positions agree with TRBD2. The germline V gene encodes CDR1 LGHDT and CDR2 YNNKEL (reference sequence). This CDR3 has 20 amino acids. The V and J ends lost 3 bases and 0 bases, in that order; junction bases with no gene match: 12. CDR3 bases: TGTGCCAGCAGCCAGGGACCCGGACTAGCGGGGAGGGGCTCCTACAATGAGCAGTTCTTC. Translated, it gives CASSQGPGLAGRGSYNEQFF.